The clone carrying this T cell receptor (beta chain) was seen a few times. The data were taken from a study of neurological immune-mediated disorders. Every sequencing run generated in excess of 180 million TCR-beta sequences. These sequences covered 15-18 subjects. Each CDR3 protein is one row after TCRdb ran MiXCR on the 5' RACE reads. The sample lists about 46,000 distinct CDR3 sequences; less than 5% were seen once. Germline CDR1 and CDR2: SGHTS and YDEGEE. The CDR3 length is 14 residues. Trimming cost V 4 bases and J 5 bases, with 15 bases left between them. This clonotype was obtained from an older woman with multiple sclerosis. Sequencing was done on a sample of PBMCs. V gene TRBV5-8 combines with J gene TRBJ1-1; D possibly corresponds to TRBD1 (6 bases). The DNA of the CDR3 is TGTGCCAGCAGCCTACAAGGGGGATTAACTGAAGCTTTCTTT. This sequence encodes CASSLQGGLTEAFF.